The rows below give T cell receptor beta chains drawn from one sample of a study of cytomegalovirus exposure and HLA in healthy donors. Method: immunoSEQ multiplex PCR; TCRdb's copy keeps in-frame clones and lacks some. Of about 120,000 clones listed, approximately 80% are singletons. Sequenced: PBMCs. These receptors were obtained from a man aged 35 to 55 in good health and CMV-seropositive. CDR3s include the opening cysteine and the closing phenylalanine or tryptophan. Each record gives: clone size, J gene, CDR3 length, V gene, D gene, CDR3 protein, CDR3 DNA. The D gene is left open where the match is weak. The size entry is marked missing in some rows and otherwise reads once, few, many or a size class.

clone size: -
J gene: TRBJ1-5
CDR3 length: 16
V gene: TRBV2
D gene: -
CDR3 protein: CASSGIQGMGNQPQHF
CDR3 DNA: TGTGCCAGCAGTGGGATACAGGGAATGGGCAATCAGCCCCAGCATTTT

clone size: -
J gene: TRBJ2-1
CDR3 length: 14
V gene: TRBV7-9
D gene: -
CDR3 protein: CASSGAGGNNEQFF
CDR3 DNA: TGTGCCTCCTCTGGGGCAGGGGGGAACAATGAGCAGTTCTTC

clone size: once
J gene: TRBJ1-1
CDR3 length: 14
V gene: TRBV4-1
D gene: -
CDR3 protein: CASSQGLGGTEAFF
CDR3 DNA: TGCGCCAGCAGCCAAGGTTTGGGGGGCACTGAAGCTTTCTTT

clone size: -
J gene: TRBJ1-6
CDR3 length: 14
V gene: TRBV27
D gene: -
CDR3 protein: CASSPRQPNSPLHF
CDR3 DNA: TGTGCCAGCAGTCCTAGACAGCCTAATTCACCCCTCCACTTT

clone size: -
J gene: TRBJ2-7
CDR3 length: 15
V gene: TRBV5-6
D gene: TRBD2
CDR3 protein: CASSLFSGVSYEQYF
CDR3 DNA: TGTGCCAGCAGCTTGTTTAGCGGGGTGTCCTACGAGCAGTACTTC

clone size: few
J gene: TRBJ2-4
CDR3 length: 16
V gene: TRBV28
D gene: TRBD1
CDR3 protein: CASRIRGDRGKNIQYF
CDR3 DNA: TGTGCCAGCAGGATCCGCGGGGACAGGGGAAAAAACATTCAGTACTTC

clone size: few
J gene: TRBJ1-1
CDR3 length: 15
V gene: TRBV6-5
D gene: TRBD1
CDR3 protein: CASRDDRGVNTEAFF
CDR3 DNA: TGTGCCAGCAGGGACGACAGGGGTGTGAACACTGAAGCTTTCTTT

clone size: -
J gene: TRBJ1-5
CDR3 length: 14
V gene: TRBV5-8
D gene: TRBD1
CDR3 protein: CASSSNRGRRAQHF
CDR3 DNA: TGTGCCAGCAGCTCCAACAGGGGGCGAAGGGCCCAGCATTTT

clone size: -
J gene: TRBJ2-6
CDR3 length: 13
V gene: TRBV28
D gene: -
CDR3 protein: CASSLPGANVLTF
CDR3 DNA: TGTGCCAGCAGCCTCCCTGGGGCCAACGTCCTGACTTTC

clone size: -
J gene: TRBJ2-3
CDR3 length: 18
V gene: TRBV7-2
D gene: TRBD2
CDR3 protein: CASSLAFTSGASTDTQYF
CDR3 DNA: TGTGCCAGCAGCTTAGCGTTTACTAGCGGGGCTAGCACAGATACGCAGTATTTT

clone size: -
J gene: TRBJ1-3
CDR3 length: 17
V gene: TRBV2
D gene: -
CDR3 protein: CASSAQTGIFSGNTIYF
CDR3 DNA: TGTGCCAGCAGTGCCCAAACAGGGATTTTCTCTGGAAACACCATATATTTT

clone size: -
J gene: TRBJ2-7
CDR3 length: 13
V gene: TRBV28
D gene: -
CDR3 protein: CASSAPGAYEQYF
CDR3 DNA: TGTGCCAGCAGTGCACCAGGGGCCTACGAGCAGTACTTC

clone size: -
J gene: TRBJ2-5
CDR3 length: 17
V gene: TRBV25-1
D gene: -
CDR3 protein: CASSESERSRAQETQYF
CDR3 DNA: TGTGCCAGCAGTGAATCCGAAAGGTCCAGGGCGCAAGAGACCCAGTACTTC

clone size: few
J gene: TRBJ2-7
CDR3 length: 15
V gene: TRBV28
D gene: TRBD1
CDR3 protein: CAIKRRQGNTYEQYF
CDR3 DNA: TGTGCCATCAAACGTCGACAGGGAAACACCTACGAGCAGTACTTC

clone size: few
J gene: TRBJ2-7
CDR3 length: 14
V gene: TRBV9
D gene: -
CDR3 protein: CASSTRTAADEQYF
CDR3 DNA: TGTGCCAGCAGCACTCGGACAGCTGCCGACGAGCAGTACTTC

clone size: -
J gene: TRBJ2-1
CDR3 length: 18
V gene: TRBV7-3
D gene: TRBD2
CDR3 protein: CASSLTGTSGGAYNEQFF
CDR3 DNA: TGTGCCAGCAGCTTAACAGGGACTAGCGGGGGGGCCTACAATGAGCAGTTCTTC

clone size: -
J gene: TRBJ1-5
CDR3 length: 11
V gene: TRBV28
D gene: -
CDR3 protein: CASSGGLIRHF
CDR3 DNA: TGTGCCAGCTCGGGGGGGCTGATCCGGCATTTT

clone size: -
J gene: TRBJ2-2
CDR3 length: 16
V gene: TRBV9
D gene: TRBD2
CDR3 protein: CVSSVGTSGGTGELFF
CDR3 DNA: TGTGTCAGCAGCGTAGGGACTAGCGGGGGAACCGGGGAGCTGTTTTTT

clone size: -
J gene: TRBJ2-7
CDR3 length: 13
V gene: TRBV7-4
D gene: -
CDR3 protein: CASSLAARNEQYF
CDR3 DNA: TGTGCCAGCAGCTTAGCGGCCAGGAACGAGCAGTACTTC

clone size: -
J gene: TRBJ2-7
CDR3 length: 14
V gene: TRBV5-4
D gene: TRBD2
CDR3 protein: CASSLGSGNYEQYF
CDR3 DNA: TGTGCCAGCAGCTTGGGTAGCGGGAACTACGAGCAGTACTTC

clone size: -
J gene: TRBJ2-3
CDR3 length: 13
V gene: TRBV25-1
D gene: -
CDR3 protein: CASSGENWDTQYF
CDR3 DNA: TGTGCCAGCAGTGGCGAAAACTGGGATACGCAGTATTTT

clone size: -
J gene: TRBJ2-5
CDR3 length: 15
V gene: TRBV9
D gene: TRBD2
CDR3 protein: CASSVFSGYQETQYF
CDR3 DNA: TGTGCCAGCAGCGTATTTAGCGGGTACCAAGAGACCCAGTACTTC